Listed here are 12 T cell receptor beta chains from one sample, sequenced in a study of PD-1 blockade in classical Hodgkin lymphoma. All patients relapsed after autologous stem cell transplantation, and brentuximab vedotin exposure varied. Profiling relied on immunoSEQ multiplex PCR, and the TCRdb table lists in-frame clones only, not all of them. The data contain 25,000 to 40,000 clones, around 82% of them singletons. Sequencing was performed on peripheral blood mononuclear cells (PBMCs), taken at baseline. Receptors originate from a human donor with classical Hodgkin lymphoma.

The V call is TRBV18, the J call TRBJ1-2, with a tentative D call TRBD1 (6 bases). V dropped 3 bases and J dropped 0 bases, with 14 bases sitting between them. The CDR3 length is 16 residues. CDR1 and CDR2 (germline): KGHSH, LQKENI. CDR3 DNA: TGTGCCAGCTCACCCCCGGGACACCAAACTAACTATGGCTACACCTTC. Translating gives CASSPPGHQTNYGYTF.

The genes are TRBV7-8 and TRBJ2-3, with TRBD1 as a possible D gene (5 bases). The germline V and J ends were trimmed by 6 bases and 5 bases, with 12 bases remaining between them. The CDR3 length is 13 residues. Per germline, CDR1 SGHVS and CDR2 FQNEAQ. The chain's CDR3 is CASSFRQLDTQYF. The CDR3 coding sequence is TGTGCCAGCAGTTTTAGACAGCTAGATACGCAGTATTTT.

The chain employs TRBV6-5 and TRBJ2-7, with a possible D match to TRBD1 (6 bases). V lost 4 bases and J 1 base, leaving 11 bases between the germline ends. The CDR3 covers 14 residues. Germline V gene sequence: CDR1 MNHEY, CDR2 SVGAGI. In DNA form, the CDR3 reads TGTGCCAGCAGTTCCCAGGGGTTATCCTACGAGCAGTACTTC. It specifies CASSSQGLSYEQYF.

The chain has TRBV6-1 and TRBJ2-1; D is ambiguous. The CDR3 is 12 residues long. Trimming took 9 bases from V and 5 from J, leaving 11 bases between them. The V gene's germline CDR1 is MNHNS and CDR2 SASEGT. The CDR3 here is CASTFFHNEQFF. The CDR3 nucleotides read TGTGCCAGTACCTTTTTCCACAATGAGCAGTTCTTC.

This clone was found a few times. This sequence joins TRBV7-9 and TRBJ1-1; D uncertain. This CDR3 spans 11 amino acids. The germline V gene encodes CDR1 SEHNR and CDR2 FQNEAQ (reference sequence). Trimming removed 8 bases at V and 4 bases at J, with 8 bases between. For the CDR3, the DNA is TGTGCCAGCGGATGGGGCACTGAAGCTTTCTTT. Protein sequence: CASGWGTEAFF.

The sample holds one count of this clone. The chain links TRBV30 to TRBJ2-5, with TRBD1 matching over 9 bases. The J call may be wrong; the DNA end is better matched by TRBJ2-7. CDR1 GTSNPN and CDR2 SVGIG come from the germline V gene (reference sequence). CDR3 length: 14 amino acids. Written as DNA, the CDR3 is TGTGCCTGGAGGGACAGGGGTAAGGATTCCGAGCAGTACTTC. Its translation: CAWRDRGKDSEQYF.

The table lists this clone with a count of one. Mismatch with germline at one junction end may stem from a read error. The CDR3 is CQRGGANVLTF. Here the CDR3 DNA reads TGCCAGCGGGGCGGGGCCAACGTCCTGACTTTC. The chain has TRBV6-8 and TRBJ2-6, with 7 bases identical to TRBD2. The germline V gene has CDR1 MNHGY and CDR2 SAAAGT. CDR3 length: 11 amino acids.

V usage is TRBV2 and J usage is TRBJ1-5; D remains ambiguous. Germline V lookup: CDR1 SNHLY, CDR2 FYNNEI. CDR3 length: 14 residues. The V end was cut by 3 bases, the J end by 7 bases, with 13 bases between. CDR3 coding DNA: TGTGCCAGCAGTGAGGGAACCCACTCCCAGCCCCAGCATTTT. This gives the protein CASSEGTHSQPQHF. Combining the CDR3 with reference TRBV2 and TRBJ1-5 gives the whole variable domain EPEVTQTPSHQVTQMGQEVILRCVPISNHLYFYWYRQILGQKVEFLVSFYNNEISEKSEIFDDQFSVERPDGSNFTLKIRSTKLEDSAMYFCASSEGTHSQPQHFGDGTRLSIL.

In DNA, the CDR3 is TGCGCCAGCAGCTTCCAGACTAGCGGGGACCCCTACGAGCAGTACTTC. It specifies CASSFQTSGDPYEQYF. This sequence joins TRBV5-1 and TRBJ2-7; 11 nucleotides line up with TRBD2. The CDR3 is 16 amino acids. V shed 2 bases and J 2 bases; nucleotides not matched to a gene: 6. Germline lookup yields CDR1 SGHRS and CDR2 YFSETQ.

The CDR3 spells CASSYVPGRTEAFF. The CDR3, as DNA: TGTGCCAGCAGTTACGTTCCAGGGCGGACTGAAGCTTTCTTT. The chain is built from TRBV6-5 and TRBJ1-1; D is possibly TRBD1 (5 bases). Deletions cut 2 bases from V and 5 bases from J, with 12 bases between. The CDR3 spans 14 residues. Germline V gives CDR1 MNHEY, CDR2 SVGAGI.

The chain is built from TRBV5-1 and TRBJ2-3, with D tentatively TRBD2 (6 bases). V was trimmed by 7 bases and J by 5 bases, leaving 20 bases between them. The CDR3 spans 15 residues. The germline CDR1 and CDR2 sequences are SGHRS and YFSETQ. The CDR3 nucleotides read TGCGCCAGCCTACGCTCGGGGGTAAGGGGAGATACGCAGTATTTT. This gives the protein CASLRSGVRGDTQYF. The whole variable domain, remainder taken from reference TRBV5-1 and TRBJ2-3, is KAGVTQTPRYLIKTRGQQVTLSCSPISGHRSVSWYQQTPGQGLQFLFEYFSETQRNKGNFPGRFSGRQFSNSRSEMNVSTLELGDSALYLCASLRSGVRGDTQYFGPGTRLTVL.

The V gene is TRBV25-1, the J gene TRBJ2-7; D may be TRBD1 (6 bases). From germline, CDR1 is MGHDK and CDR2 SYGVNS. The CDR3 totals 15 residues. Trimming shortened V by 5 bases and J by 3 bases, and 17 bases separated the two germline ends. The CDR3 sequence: CASSKAGTLDYEQYF. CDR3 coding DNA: TGTGCCAGCAGTAAGGCCGGGACACTTGACTACGAGCAGTACTTC.